This T cell receptor beta chain was identified in a study of kidney transplant recipient with SARS-CoV-2 infection. TCRdb re-analysed the reads in MiXCR, keeping a single row per CDR3 protein. This repertoire shows 200,000 to 300,000 distinct CDR3 sequences, more than 25% found once; its top ten account for under 9.5%. CDR3 length: 14 residues. The V end lost 6 bases, the J end lost 8 bases, and 16 bases lay between the germline ends. This clonotype was seen ten or more times. The sample was a blood sample, taken at baseline and on day 111 from a kidney transplant recipient. The chain combines TRBV12-3 or TRBV12-4 with TRBJ1-4, with D perhaps matching TRBD1 (6 bases). The clonotype comes from a male patient aged 30 to 39 who had COVID-19 and was a kidney transplant recipient. A share of the T cells may be of graft donor origin. The CDR3 is CASRPGTLGEKLFF. The DNA of the CDR3 is TGTGCCAGCAGACCCGGGACACTCGGAGAAAAACTGTTTTTT.